The 19 T cell receptor beta chains in this list originate from one sample, sequenced in a study of response to subunit inactivated influenza vaccine. Via MiXCR, TCRdb re-called the RT-PCR reads, giving one row per CDR3 protein. This sample has approximately 480,000 distinct CDR3 sequences; roughly 11% occur once, and the top ten carry 9.5% to 15%. Sequenced here: PBMCs from blood, sampled more than 35 days after vaccination. The receptors were sampled from a man aged 45-60 years who received an inactivated influenza vaccine.

This clonotype came up many times. The chain carries TRBV20-1 and TRBJ2-1, with D perhaps assigned TRBD1 or TRBD2 (6 bases each). Trimming left V 1 base short and J 0 bases short, with 16 bases between. CDR3 length: 17 amino acids. Germline V gene data show CDR1 as DFQATT and CDR2 as SNEGSKA (reference sequence). The chain's CDR3 is CSARVLGGLSSYNEQFF. The CDR3 DNA reads TGCAGTGCTAGAGTCCTCGGGGGCTTAAGCTCCTACAATGAGCAGTTCTTC.

The chain uses TRBV29-1 and TRBJ2-2; D call uncertain. The V end was cut by 4 bases, the J end by 6 bases, with 9 bases between. Germline lookup yields CDR1 SQVTM and CDR2 ANQGSEA. The CDR3 is 12 residues long. The CDR3 spells CSVVEGAGELFF. CDR3 nucleotide sequence: TGCAGCGTTGTTGAAGGCGCCGGGGAGCTGTTTTTT.

This clonotype was observed a handful of times. V gene TRBV7-9 combines with J gene TRBJ1-1; D gene unclear. CDR1 and CDR2 from the germline V gene are SEHNR and FQNEAQ (reference sequence). Between the trimmed V and J ends, which lost 1 base and 1 base, there was a span of 10 bases. The CDR3 spans 15 residues. Written as DNA, the CDR3 is TGTGCCAGCAGCTTAGGAGGGCTCCAGAACACTGAAGCTTTCTTT. This sequence encodes CASSLGGLQNTEAFF.

V and J are TRBV6-5 and TRBJ2-7; 9 positions match TRBD2. The germline gives CDR1 MNHEY, CDR2 SVGAGI. This CDR3 has 15 residues. Losses at the gene ends were 2 bases for V and 7 bases for J; bases not matched to a gene: 9. The CDR3 reads CASSYGAGGPSEQYF. The CDR3 region has the DNA TGTGCCAGCAGTTACGGGGCGGGAGGGCCCTCTGAGCAGTACTTC.

This clonotype has just a few counts. The gene calls are TRBV7-6 and TRBJ2-3; 14 positions agree with TRBD2. The V gene's germline CDR1 is SGHVS and CDR2 FNYEAQ. The CDR3 runs to 16 residues. With V trimmed by 5 bases and J by 4 bases, 5 bases remained unmatched. CDR3 nucleotide sequence: TGTGCCAGCAGCGGACTAGCGGGGGGTAATCCAGATACGCAGTATTTT. Residues: CASSGLAGGNPDTQYF.

Notes on this clonotype: A read error may be the cause here, since a much bigger clone is one base away. The V and J genes are TRBV20-1 and TRBJ2-1; TRBD2 matches 7 bases. Germline CDR1 reads DFQATT; CDR2 reads SNEGSKA (reference sequence). This CDR3 contains 15 residues. CDR3 nucleotides: TGCAGCCCCCTTCCCTCTAGCGGCCTCTACAATGAGCAGCTCTTC. Translating gives CSPLPSSGLYNEQLF.

This clonotype was counted a single time. The gene calls are TRBV20-1 and TRBJ2-5; 7 bases align to TRBD2. J gave up 5 bases and V 5 bases, and 11 bases lay outside the gene matches. The CDR3 loop spans 14 amino acids. The germline CDR1 and CDR2 sequences are DFQATT and SNEGSKA (reference sequence). The DNA of the CDR3 is TGCAGTGCTCTACACGGGGGGAGGTGGGAGACCCAGTACTTC. Its translation is CSALHGGRWETQYF.

The V gene is TRBV10-3, the J gene TRBJ2-3; the D gene could be TRBD1 or TRBD2 (7 bases each). The CDR3 is made up of 15 amino acids. The V end lost 6 bases, the J end lost 3 bases, and 16 bases lay between the germline ends. Germline CDR1 and CDR2: ENHRY and SYGVKD. The CDR3 reads CAISSPQGGTDTQYF. CDR3 in DNA: TGTGCCATCAGCTCCCCTCAGGGGGGGACAGATACGCAGTATTTT.

This clonotype was seen more than once but under ten times. J is TRBJ2-5 and V is TRBV6-1, with a tentative D call TRBD2 (5 bases). The CDR3 loop spans 14 amino acids. Germline V CDR1 and CDR2: MNHNS, SASEGT. Trimming took off 3 bases at V and 4 bases at J, with 12 bases between the two ends. For the CDR3, the DNA is TGTGCCAGCAGTGAGCAGCTAGCTAGAGAGACCCAGTACTTC. It yields the protein CASSEQLARETQYF.

The chain is built from TRBV30 and TRBJ2-1, with D possibly TRBD2 on 5 matching bases. The V gene's germline CDR1 is GTSNPN and CDR2 SVGIG (reference sequence). The ends were cut back, 8 bases at V and 9 bases at J, with 14 bases in the middle. This CDR3 spans 11 amino acids. Here the CDR3 DNA reads TGTGCCCGGGAAGGGATGGGTGAGCAGTTCTTC. Translation gives CAREGMGEQFF. The whole variable domain, filled in from reference TRBV30 and TRBJ2-1, reads SQTIHQWPATLVQPVGSPLSLECTVEGTSNPNLYWYRQAAGRGLQLLFYSVGIGQISSEVPQNLSASRPQDRQFILSSKKLLLSDSGFYLCAREGMGEQFFGPGTRLTVL.

This clonotype has more than one count but fewer than ten. The chain couples TRBV20-1 to TRBJ1-5, with a possible D match to TRBD1 (6 bases). Germline CDR1 reads DFQATT; CDR2 reads SNEGSKA (reference sequence). The CDR3 has 14 amino acids. V gave up 3 bases and J gave up 2 bases, with 11 bases separating them. The CDR3 protein is CSASGGLGNQPQHF. The CDR3 region has the DNA TGCAGTGCTAGTGGGGGGCTAGGCAATCAGCCCCAGCATTTT.

This clonotype has just a few counts. J is TRBJ2-1 and V is TRBV30; the match to TRBD2 covers 10 bases. There are 14 residues in the CDR3. The ends lost 2 bases at V and 10 bases at J; junction bases unmatched: 8. Germline CDR1 reads GTSNPN; CDR2 reads SVGIG (reference sequence). This CDR3 is CAWSIAGGRWEQFF. The DNA of the CDR3 is TGTGCCTGGAGTATAGCGGGAGGCCGATGGGAGCAGTTCTTC.

The chain is built from TRBV9 and TRBJ1-2; D ambiguous. The CDR3 covers 12 residues. The germline V gene has CDR1 SGDLS and CDR2 YYNGEE. Trimming pared 0 bases from V and 4 bases from J, leaving 4 bases between. CDR3 in amino acids: CASSVGGYGYTF. The CDR3 bases are TGTGCCAGCAGCGTAGGGGGCTATGGCTACACCTTC.

There are many counts of this clonotype. This chain links TRBV11-3 with TRBJ2-1; 8 nucleotides agree with TRBD1. This CDR3 contains 15 residues. Germline assignment: CDR1 SGHNT and CDR2 YENEEA. Losses at the gene ends were 1 base for V and 8 bases for J; bases not matched to a gene: 7. The CDR3 loop is CASSLGAQGAYEQFF. DNA of the CDR3: TGTGCCAGCAGCTTAGGAGCTCAGGGGGCGTATGAGCAGTTCTTC.

This rearrangement joins TRBV12-3 or TRBV12-4 to TRBJ2-7; no reliable D call. V was shortened by 1 base and J by 3 bases, with 7 bases between the two germline ends. This CDR3 is built from 13 residues. The CDR3 nucleotides read TGTGCCAGCAGTTTAGAGGGCTACTACGAGCAGTACTTC. It yields the protein CASSLEGYYEQYF.

This chain connects TRBV5-1 to TRBJ2-2; possibly TRBD1 for D (7 bases). Between the trimmed V and J ends, which lost 1 base and 5 bases, there was a span of 18 bases. The CDR3 has 17 amino acids. Germline V gene sequence: CDR1 SGHRS, CDR2 YFSETQ. In nucleotides, the CDR3 is TGCGCCAGCAGCTTGTGGGTCGGAGGGGGCGATACCGGGGAGCTGTTTTTT. It yields the protein CASSLWVGGGDTGELFF.

The sample holds a few counts of this clonotype. J is TRBJ2-1 and V is TRBV7-9; TRBD2 is a possible D gene (5 bases). The germline V gene has CDR1 SEHNR and CDR2 FQNEAQ (reference sequence). Trimming took 1 base from V and 3 from J, leaving 13 bases between them. This CDR3 region has 16 residues. This CDR3 reads CASSLGDGNRYNEQFF. The CDR3 nucleotides are TGTGCCAGCAGCTTAGGTGACGGGAATCGCTACAATGAGCAGTTCTTC.

The V call is TRBV3-1, the J call TRBJ1-2; the D is unclear. The V end lost 4 bases, the J end lost 5 bases, and 14 bases lay between the germline ends. Germline-derived CDR1 and CDR2 are LGHDT and YNNKEL (reference sequence). CDR3 size: 14 residues. CDR3 sequence (DNA): TGTGCCAGCAGCCGCTACACGGGAGGGTATGGCTACACCTTC. It yields the protein CASSRYTGGYGYTF.

Only a few counts were recorded for this clonotype. The V call is TRBV4-3, the J call TRBJ2-5; TRBD2 matches 11 bases. Trimming took 4 bases from V and 5 from J; bases not matched to a gene: 15. In germline, CDR1 is LGHNA, CDR2 YSLEER. The CDR3 sequence is 18 residues long. The DNA for the CDR3 is TGCGCCAGCAGCCTTGGACGACTAGCGGGGACTCATTGGGAGACCCAGTACTTC. Protein sequence: CASSLGRLAGTHWETQYF.